The 17 T cell receptor beta chains presented below share a single source sample, sequenced in a study of blood T cell repertoires in COVID-19. Using immunoSEQ multiplex PCR, the repertoire was profiled, and TCRdb retains in-frame clones only, with some absent. The sample carries 200,000 or so clones, about nine tenths recorded once. The sequenced sample consisted of peripheral blood. The origin of the receptors is a man between 65 and 85 years old with active or convalescent COVID-19.

J is TRBJ2-2 and V is TRBV6-6; TRBD1 aligns across 7 bases. Unmatched junction bases numbered 5, after V lost 6 bases and J lost 1 base. This CDR3 has 15 amino acids. Germline lookup yields CDR1 MNHNY and CDR2 SVGAGI (reference sequence). The CDR3 DNA sequence: TGTGCCAGCAGGATGACAGGGAAGAACACCGGGGAGCTGTTTTTT. Translated: CASRMTGKNTGELFF.

The V call is TRBV19, the J call TRBJ2-4; TRBD1 is a possible D gene (6 bases). With 3 bases removed from V and 6 bases from J, the gap between germline ends came to 9 bases. In germline, CDR1 is LNHDA, CDR2 SQIVND (reference sequence). The CDR3 covers 13 residues. CDR3 sequence (DNA): TGTGCCAGTAGTATGGGGGCGGGAAACATTCAGTACTTC. It encodes CASSMGAGNIQYF. Together with reference TRBV19 and TRBJ2-4, the CDR3 gives the full variable domain: DGGITQSPKYLFRKEGQNVTLSCEQNLNHDAMYWYRQDPGQGLRLIYYSQIVNDFQKGDIAEGYSVSREKKESFPLTVTSAQKNPTAFYLCASSMGAGNIQYFGAGTRLSVL.

V gene TRBV6-2 or TRBV6-3 combines with J gene TRBJ2-1; the D gene is possibly TRBD1 (6 bases). Trimming stripped 5 bases from V and 6 bases from J, with 20 bases between. CDR3 size: 16 residues. From germline, CDR1 is MNHEY and CDR2 SVGEGT. The CDR3 is CASSNTGFSVFNEQFF. CDR3 DNA: TGTGCCAGCAGTAATACAGGGTTCTCGGTCTTCAATGAGCAGTTCTTC.

This clone showed up just once. V gene TRBV5-8 combines with J gene TRBJ2-7, with D unresolved. Trimming pared 0 bases from V and 7 bases from J, leaving 5 bases between. This CDR3 has 11 residues. The germline V gene encodes CDR1 SGHTS and CDR2 YDEGEE. CDR3 sequence: CASSLAEEQYF. The CDR3 region has the DNA TGTGCCAGCAGCTTGGCGGAGGAGCAGTACTTC. The variable domain in full, with the rest retrieved from reference TRBV5-8 and TRBJ2-7, is EAGVTQSPTHLIKTRGQQATLRCSPISGHTSVYWYQQALGLGLQFLLWYDEGEERNRGNFPPRFSGRQFPNYSSELNVNALELEDSALYLCASSLAEEQYFGPGTRLTVT.

The rearrangement links TRBV9 to TRBJ2-2; 11 bases line up with TRBD1. Trimming at V came to 3 bases and at J to 3 bases, leaving 4 bases not matched to a gene. The CDR3 consists of 16 residues. Germline V CDR1 and CDR2: SGDLS, YYNGEE. The CDR3 protein is CASSGRTGGYTGELFF. The CDR3, as DNA: TGTGCCAGCAGCGGACGGACAGGGGGCTACACCGGGGAGCTGTTTTTT.

This sequence joins TRBV5-1 and TRBJ1-6; D unclear. The germline V gene has CDR1 SGHRS and CDR2 YFSETQ. The length of the CDR3 is 14 residues. The V gene lost 0 bases and the J gene lost 9 bases, with 10 bases spanning the gap. The CDR3 loop reads CASSLERSASPLHF. In DNA, the CDR3 is TGCGCCAGCAGCTTGGAGCGATCCGCTTCACCCCTCCACTTT.

The gene calls are TRBV19 and TRBJ2-2; 7 bases map to TRBD1. The germline CDR1 and CDR2 sequences are LNHDA and SQIVND (reference sequence). The CDR3 length is 16 residues. V lost 5 bases and J lost 0; bases outside the gene matches: 6. The chain's CDR3 is CASSFHRGTNTGELFF. In DNA form, the CDR3 reads TGTGCCAGTAGTTTCCACAGGGGCACGAACACCGGGGAGCTGTTTTTT. Filled out from reference TRBV19 and TRBJ2-2, the complete variable domain reads DGGITQSPKYLFRKEGQNVTLSCEQNLNHDAMYWYRQDPGQGLRLIYYSQIVNDFQKGDIAEGYSVSREKKESFPLTVTSAQKNPTAFYLCASSFHRGTNTGELFFGEGSRLTVL.

This rearrangement joins TRBV27 to TRBJ2-7, with D perhaps matching TRBD2 (6 bases). The germline V gene encodes CDR1 MNHEY and CDR2 SMNVEV (reference sequence). The CDR3 sequence is 17 residues long. Between the trimmed V and J ends, which lost 3 bases and 0 bases, there was a span of 18 bases. The CDR3, as DNA: TGTGCCAGCAGTTTCCGCGGGGACGGGTCAAGCTCCTACGAGCAGTACTTC. Translated: CASSFRGDGSSSYEQYF.

In this sample, this clone turned up once. This rearrangement joins TRBV3-1 (or the pseudogene TRBV3-2) to TRBJ1-6; D remains ambiguous. Trimming shortened V by 1 base and J by 7 bases, and 5 bases separated the two germline ends. CDR3 length: 13 amino acids. Germline CDR1 is LGHDT and CDR2 is YNNKEL (reference sequence). The CDR3 nucleotides are TGTGCCAGCAGCCAAGCGTCCAATTCACCCCTCCACTTT. Translated: CASSQASNSPLHF.

This chain uses TRBV11-3 with TRBJ2-2; D not certain. The germline gives CDR1 SGHNT, CDR2 YENEEA. The V end lost 8 bases, the J end lost 4 bases, and 11 bases lay between the germline ends. This CDR3 contains 13 residues. CDR3 residues: CASGTGLTGELFF. CDR3 DNA sequence: TGTGCCAGCGGAACGGGTCTCACCGGGGAGCTGTTTTTT.

This clone has at least ten counts. The CDR3 DNA follows: TGTGCCAGCTCGGTAGAGGGCAACACCGGGGAGCTGTTTTTT. Its translation is CASSVEGNTGELFF. The V and J genes are TRBV5-4 and TRBJ2-2, with D possibly being TRBD2 (5 bases). Trimming removed 7 bases at V and 2 bases at J, with 12 bases between. The CDR3 covers 14 residues. Germline V CDR1 and CDR2: SGHNT, YYREEE (reference sequence). Based on the CDR3 plus reference TRBV5-4 and TRBJ2-2, the full variable domain is ETGVTQSPTHLIKTRGQQVTLRCSSQSGHNTVSWYQQALGQGPQFIFQYYREEENGRGNFPPRFSGLQFPNYSSELNVNALELDDSALYLCASSVEGNTGELFFGEGSRLTVL.

The rearrangement joins TRBV28 to TRBJ2-7, with 10 bases aligning to TRBD1. CDR3 length: 17 residues. Germline lookup yields CDR1 MDHEN and CDR2 SYDVKM. V lost 2 bases and J lost 0; bases outside the gene matches: 7. The CDR3: CASSLGDRGLSSYEQYF. CDR3 bases: TGTGCCAGCAGTTTAGGGGACAGGGGTCTAAGCTCCTACGAGCAGTACTTC.

The count of this clone is one. This rearrangement joins TRBV27 to TRBJ1-2, with 7 bases matching TRBD1. Germline V gene sequence: CDR1 MNHEY, CDR2 SMNVEV (reference sequence). Trimming removed 6 bases from V and 8 bases from J; junction bases left unmatched: 9. The CDR3 loop spans 13 amino acids. Here the CDR3 reads CASSETGIGGYTF. The CDR3 DNA is TGTGCCAGCAGCGAGACAGGGATAGGAGGCTACACCTTC.

The chain has TRBV28 and TRBJ2-2; 8 nucleotides line up with TRBD2. Germline assignment: CDR1 MDHEN and CDR2 SYDVKM. This CDR3 is built from 15 residues. V shed 6 bases and J 2 bases; nucleotides not matched to a gene: 5. CDR3 in DNA: TGTGCCAGCAGCCTTAGCGGGACCAACACCGGGGAGCTGTTTTTT. Its protein product is CASSLSGTNTGELFF. Full variable domain (missing parts from reference TRBV28 and TRBJ2-2): DVKVTQSSRYLVKRTGEKVFLECVQDMDHENMFWYRQDPGLGLRLIYFSYDVKMKEKGDIPEGYSVSREKKERFSLILESASTNQTSMYLCASSLSGTNTGELFFGEGSRLTVL.

CDR3 in amino acids: CASSESGGYEQYF. CDR3 nucleotides: TGCGCCAGCAGTGAGTCGGGGGGCTACGAGCAGTACTTC. The chain combines TRBV10-1 with TRBJ2-7, with D perhaps matching TRBD2 (6 bases). The germline V gene has CDR1 WNHNN and CDR2 SYGVQD (reference sequence). V was shortened by 0 bases and J by 3 bases, with 6 bases between the two germline ends. The CDR3 sequence is 13 residues long.

On this clone: Compared with germline, one end of the junction differs, possibly owing to a read error. In DNA, the CDR3 is TGTGCTAGCAGCTTGGGACTAGCGGGGGAGACCCAGTACTTC. It yields the protein CASSLGLAGETQYF. The gene calls are TRBV7-7 and TRBJ2-5; 13 bases align to TRBD2. The CDR3 length is 14 residues. Germline-derived CDR1 and CDR2 are SSHAT and FNYEAQ (reference sequence).

The chain is built from TRBV3-1 (or the pseudogene TRBV3-2) and TRBJ2-1, with D possibly TRBD1 on 5 matching bases. There are 16 residues in the CDR3. The germline V gene has CDR1 LGHDT and CDR2 YNNKEL (reference sequence). V was clipped by 7 bases and J by 3 bases, with 19 bases between them. CDR3 DNA: TGTGCCAGCACCAAACAAAGGGGCTCCAGCTACAATGAGCAGTTCTTC. This translates into CASTKQRGSSYNEQFF.